This is a list of T cell receptor beta chains from one sample in a study of early T cells in non-severe SARS-CoV-2 infection. TCRdb reprocessed the 5' RACE reads via MiXCR and lists one record per CDR3 protein. Here the sample spans 80,000 to 95,000 distinct CDR3 sequences, roughly 15% being singletons. The starting material was whole blood, obtained at baseline. All receptors come from an adult who was a healthcare worker with PCR-confirmed SARS-CoV-2 infection or an uninfected control (not recorded which). The CDR3 runs from the conserved cysteine through the conserved F or W. A D gene is named only where the DNA matches it firmly. Only part of the rows carry a size: once, few, many, or a class if the clone is expanded.

clone_size: .; d_call: .; j_call: TRBJ2-7; v_call: TRBV3-1; cdr3_nt: TGTGCCAGCAGCCAAGCCCGGGGGGCGCAGTACTTC; cdr3_aa: CASSQARGAQYF
clone_size: .; d_call: .; j_call: TRBJ2-4; v_call: TRBV20-1; cdr3_nt: TGCAGTGCTATGGCGGGACGGCTAGCCAAAAACATTCAGTACTTC; cdr3_aa: CSAMAGRLAKNIQYF
clone_size: many; d_call: .; j_call: TRBJ1-2; v_call: TRBV29-1; cdr3_nt: TGCAGCGTTGAGAGGGGGGGCTATGGCTACACCTTC; cdr3_aa: CSVERGGYGYTF
clone_size: .; d_call: .; j_call: TRBJ2-7; v_call: TRBV5-1; cdr3_nt: TGCGCCAGCAGCTTCCGGGGGCAGAACTACGAGCAGTACTTC; cdr3_aa: CASSFRGQNYEQYF
clone_size: few; d_call: .; j_call: TRBJ2-7; v_call: TRBV6-6; cdr3_nt: TGTGCCAGCAGTTACGAGGGACTGGGGACCTACGAGCAGTACTTC; cdr3_aa: CASSYEGLGTYEQYF
clone_size: .; d_call: .; j_call: TRBJ2-7; v_call: TRBV5-1; cdr3_nt: TGCGCCAGCAGTTCCGGGACGCCGACTCCATACGAGCAGTACTTC; cdr3_aa: CASSSGTPTPYEQYF
clone_size: .; d_call: .; j_call: TRBJ1-3; v_call: TRBV20-1; cdr3_nt: TGCAGTGCCCCACCGCGAGGGACACCGAGCTCTGGAAACACCATATATTTT; cdr3_aa: CSAPPRGTPSSGNTIYF
clone_size: .; d_call: TRBD2; j_call: TRBJ2-1; v_call: TRBV14; cdr3_nt: TGTGCCAGCAGCCAAAGAGCGGGAGGTTTTAATGAGCAGTTCTTC; cdr3_aa: CASSQRAGGFNEQFF
clone_size: .; d_call: .; j_call: TRBJ2-5; v_call: TRBV7-2; cdr3_nt: TGTGCCAGCAGCTTAGAGGTAGCGCTTAGCCAAGAGACCCAGTACTTC; cdr3_aa: CASSLEVALSQETQYF
clone_size: few; d_call: .; j_call: TRBJ1-1; v_call: TRBV12-3/TRBV12-4; cdr3_nt: TGTGCCAGCACCCGGACAGTTAACACTGAAGCTTTCTTT; cdr3_aa: CASTRTVNTEAFF
clone_size: many; d_call: TRBD1; j_call: TRBJ2-5; v_call: TRBV9; cdr3_nt: TGTGCCAGCAGCCGGGACAGCGAAGAGACCCAGTACTTC; cdr3_aa: CASSRDSEETQYF
clone_size: .; d_call: .; j_call: TRBJ2-2; v_call: TRBV3-1; cdr3_nt: TGTGCCAGCAGCCACAGGGATCTCGGGGAGCTGTTTTTT; cdr3_aa: CASSHRDLGELFF
clone_size: few; d_call: .; j_call: TRBJ2-3; v_call: TRBV14; cdr3_nt: TGTGCCAGCAGCGGTCAGGCGGGAGATACGCAGTATTTT; cdr3_aa: CASSGQAGDTQYF
clone_size: few; d_call: .; j_call: TRBJ2-1; v_call: TRBV20-1; cdr3_nt: TGCAGTGCTAGAGATGAGCGGAAAACCTACAATGAGCAGTTCTTC; cdr3_aa: CSARDERKTYNEQFF
clone_size: .; d_call: .; j_call: TRBJ2-1; v_call: TRBV2; cdr3_nt: TGTGCCAGCGCTGACCCGAAACTCTCCTACAATGAGCAGTTCTTC; cdr3_aa: CASADPKLSYNEQFF
clone_size: few; d_call: TRBD2; j_call: TRBJ2-5; v_call: TRBV7-3; cdr3_nt: TGTGCCAGCAGCTTACGGGAGGGAGAGACCCAGTACTTC; cdr3_aa: CASSLREGETQYF
clone_size: few; d_call: .; j_call: TRBJ1-1; v_call: TRBV28; cdr3_nt: TGTGCCAGCCGATCAGGGTTGGACACTGAAGCTTTCTTT; cdr3_aa: CASRSGLDTEAFF
clone_size: few; d_call: TRBD1; j_call: TRBJ2-6; v_call: TRBV24-1; cdr3_nt: TGTGCCACCAGTGCCTCTCCGGGACAGGGAACCTCTGGGGCCAACGTCCTGACTTTC; cdr3_aa: CATSASPGQGTSGANVLTF
clone_size: .; d_call: TRBD2; j_call: TRBJ2-7; v_call: TRBV20-1; cdr3_nt: TGCAGTGCTAGACGTAGCGGGATAAGCTACGAGCAGTACTTC; cdr3_aa: CSARRSGISYEQYF
clone_size: few; d_call: .; j_call: TRBJ1-6; v_call: TRBV6-5; cdr3_nt: TGTGCCAGCAGTTACTCGCGCACGGGTTATAATTCACCCCTCCACTTT; cdr3_aa: CASSYSRTGYNSPLHF
clone_size: .; d_call: .; j_call: TRBJ2-1; v_call: TRBV28; cdr3_nt: TGTGCCAGCAGTTTCACAGGACTATCCTCCTACAATGAGCAGTTCTTC; cdr3_aa: CASSFTGLSSYNEQFF
clone_size: .; d_call: TRBD1; j_call: TRBJ1-6; v_call: TRBV7-6; cdr3_nt: TGTGCCAGCAGCCCGGGGGACAGAGCACCCCTCCACTTT; cdr3_aa: CASSPGDRAPLHF
clone_size: .; d_call: TRBD1; j_call: TRBJ2-7; v_call: TRBV20-1; cdr3_nt: TGCAGTGCCTTCCGGGACAGCTCCTACGAGCAGTACTTC; cdr3_aa: CSAFRDSSYEQYF
clone_size: few; d_call: .; j_call: TRBJ1-1; v_call: TRBV11-2; cdr3_nt: TGTGCCAGCAGTAGGGGGGTCGAGACTGAAGCTTTCTTT; cdr3_aa: CASSRGVETEAFF
clone_size: .; d_call: .; j_call: TRBJ2-7; v_call: TRBV4-1; cdr3_nt: TGCGCCAGCAGCCAAGGCGAGCCCGGACCTAGTAACTCCTACGAGCAGTACTTC; cdr3_aa: CASSQGEPGPSNSYEQYF
clone_size: .; d_call: .; j_call: TRBJ1-3; v_call: TRBV12-3/TRBV12-4; cdr3_nt: TGTGCCAGCAGTCTACGGACCCCCCGCATTGGGAACACCATATATTTT; cdr3_aa: CASSLRTPRIGNTIYF
clone_size: few; d_call: .; j_call: TRBJ1-4; v_call: TRBV4-3; cdr3_nt: TGCGCCAGCAGCCAAGGCCCGACAACTAATGAAAAACTGTTTTTT; cdr3_aa: CASSQGPTTNEKLFF
clone_size: many; d_call: .; j_call: TRBJ1-1; v_call: TRBV28; cdr3_nt: TGTGCCAGCAGTTTATACCCTAGACGGATTGAAGCTTTCTTT; cdr3_aa: CASSLYPRRIEAFF
clone_size: many; d_call: .; j_call: TRBJ2-1; v_call: TRBV20-1; cdr3_nt: TGCAGTGCTAGCGGGGGATCCTACAATGAGCAGTTCTTC; cdr3_aa: CSASGGSYNEQFF
clone_size: .; d_call: .; j_call: TRBJ1-2; v_call: TRBV14; cdr3_nt: TGTGCCAGCAGCCAAGACCCAGGGGATGGCTACACCTTC; cdr3_aa: CASSQDPGDGYTF
clone_size: few; d_call: .; j_call: TRBJ2-7; v_call: TRBV14; cdr3_nt: TGTGCCAGCAGCCATTCGGGGGTGAGGGGCGAGCAGTACTTC; cdr3_aa: CASSHSGVRGEQYF